This TCR beta chain was sequenced for a study of post-analysis software for immune sequencing data. General study results and limits: Patients carried roughly 5 TRBV segments more frequently than controls did, and TRBV5-6, TRBV5-1 and TRBV20-1 were among them. F-measure co-clustering was strong for batch-matched samples.

TCR beta cDNA libraries included unique molecular identifiers. TCRdb processed the PCR reads anew with MiXCR; each CDR3 protein has one entry. This repertoire shows about 190,000 distinct CDR3 sequences, 29% found once; its top ten account for approximately 3.6%. This clonotype was counted between two and nine times. Its antigen remains unknown. The CDR3 sequence is 16 residues long. Germline trimming cut 4 bases from V and 0 bases from J; bases unmatched to any gene: 3. The germline gives CDR1 SGHDN, CDR2 FVKESK. The source of this sequence is a girl between 2 and 17 years old with multiple sclerosis. Material: blood. This chain connects TRBV14 to TRBJ2-1; 10 bases align to TRBD2. CDR3 coding DNA: TGTGCCAGCAGCCCGGGACTAGCGAACTCCTACAATGAGCAGTTCTTC. Protein: CASSPGLANSYNEQFF.